This T cell receptor beta chain came from a study of cytomegalovirus exposure and HLA in healthy donors. The CDR3 consists of 14 residues. The V end was cut by 6 bases, the J end by 9 bases, with 20 bases between. CDR1 and CDR2 from the germline V gene are MNHEY and SVGAGI. PCR involved 60 Vbeta and 13 Jbeta primers. TCRdb's table, derived via immunoSEQ multiplex PCR, lists solely in-frame clones and lacks some. The sample holds 79,000 or so clones, 79% seen once. The genes are TRBV6-5 and TRBJ1-1, with D perhaps matching TRBD1 (5 bases). The TCR was taken from a woman in her 40s in good health and CMV-seropositive. The sequencing sample was made of PBMCs. The CDR3 sequence: CASRPDRGAPKAFF. The CDR3 DNA follows: TGTGCCAGCAGACCCGACCGTGGGGCCCCTAAAGCTTTCTTT.